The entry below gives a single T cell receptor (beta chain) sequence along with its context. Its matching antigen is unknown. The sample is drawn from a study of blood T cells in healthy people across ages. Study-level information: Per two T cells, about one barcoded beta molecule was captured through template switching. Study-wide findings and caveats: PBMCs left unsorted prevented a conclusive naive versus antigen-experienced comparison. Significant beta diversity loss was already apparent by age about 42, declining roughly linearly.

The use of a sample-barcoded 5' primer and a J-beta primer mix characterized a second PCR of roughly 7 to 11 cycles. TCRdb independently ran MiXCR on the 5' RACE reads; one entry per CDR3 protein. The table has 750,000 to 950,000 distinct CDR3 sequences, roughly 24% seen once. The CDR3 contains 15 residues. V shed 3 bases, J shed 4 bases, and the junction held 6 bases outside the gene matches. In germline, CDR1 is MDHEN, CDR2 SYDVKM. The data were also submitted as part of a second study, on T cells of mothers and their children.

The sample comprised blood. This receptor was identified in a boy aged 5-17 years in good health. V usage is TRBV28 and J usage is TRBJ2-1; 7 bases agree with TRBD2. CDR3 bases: TGTGCCAGCAGTTTGGCGGGGGAAGGTTACAATGAGCAGTTCTTC. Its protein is CASSLAGEGYNEQFF.